The 14 T cell receptor beta chains presented below share a single source sample, sequenced in a study of T cell repertoires in cytomegalovirus infection. TCRdb independently ran MiXCR on the reads; one entry per CDR3 protein. The sample includes 450,000 to 550,000 distinct CDR3 sequences, about 15% of them seen just once. Sequenced material: CD8+ T cells from PBMCs. The origin of the receptors is a human donor in good health (CMV status not recorded). Some clones in this sample may be carry-over from other donors' samples.

A remark on this clonotype: This may arise from a read error, as a much more abundant clone is one base away. The chain couples TRBV6-1 to TRBJ2-3; a weak D match, TRBD1 (6 bases). Germline lookup yields CDR1 MNHNS and CDR2 SASEGT. The CDR3 has 16 amino acids. The CDR3 spells CASSETGAAFTDMQYF. The CDR3 nucleotides are TGTGCCAGCAGTGAGACAGGTGCGGCCTTCACAGATATGCAGTATTTT.

This clonotype was seen many times. The V and J genes are TRBV11-2 and TRBJ2-5; TRBD2 agrees at 7 bases. The V gene's germline CDR1 is SGHAT and CDR2 FQNNGV. V dropped 2 bases and J dropped 5; count of bases not matched to a gene: 8. CDR3 length: 15 amino acids. The CDR3 sequence: CASSLLSGILETQYF. In DNA form, the CDR3 reads TGTGCCAGCAGCTTACTGAGCGGGATTTTGGAGACCCAGTACTTC.

In this sample, this clonotype turned up a few times. The rearrangement uses TRBV30 and TRBJ2-1; no reliable D call. The CDR3 length is 17 residues. V lost 0 bases and J lost 2, with 17 bases in between. Per the germline V gene, CDR1 is GTSNPN and CDR2 is SVGIG (reference sequence). CDR3 sequence (DNA): TGTGCCTGGAGTGTTAATTCGGCGGTTGTGACCTACAATGAGCAGTTCTTC. Protein sequence: CAWSVNSAVVTYNEQFF. Full variable domain (missing parts from reference TRBV30 and TRBJ2-1): SQTIHQWPATLVQPVGSPLSLECTVEGTSNPNLYWYRQAAGRGLQLLFYSVGIGQISSEVPQNLSASRPQDRQFILSSKKLLLSDSGFYLCAWSVNSAVVTYNEQFFGPGTRLTVL.

This rearrangement joins TRBV20-1 to TRBJ1-1; maybe TRBD1 (6 bases). CDR1 DFQATT and CDR2 SNEGSKA come from the germline V gene (reference sequence). The CDR3 spans 12 residues. The V and J ends lost 0 bases and 7 bases respectively, with 9 bases between them. CDR3 in amino acids: CSARDKQGEAFF. CDR3 bases: TGCAGTGCTAGAGACAAACAGGGTGAAGCTTTCTTT.

The table lists this clonotype with many counts. This chain connects TRBV7-8 to TRBJ2-3, with TRBD2 matching over 15 bases. The ends lost 4 bases at V and 5 bases at J; junction bases unmatched: 4. This CDR3 has 16 residues. Germline V gene lookup returns CDR1 SGHVS and CDR2 FQNEAQ. As DNA, the CDR3 is TGTGCCAGCAGCTACGGACTAGCGGGGGGGGAAGATACGCAGTATTTT. It specifies CASSYGLAGGEDTQYF.

This rearrangement joins TRBV28 to TRBJ2-7, with D maybe TRBD1 (6 bases). V was shortened by 2 bases and J by 0 bases, with 14 bases between the two germline ends. CDR1 is MDHEN and CDR2 is SYDVKM in the germline V gene. The CDR3 loop spans 16 amino acids. In DNA form, the CDR3 reads TGTGCCAGCAGTTTAAGTAGTCGGGACATCTCCTACGAGCAGTACTTC. It yields the protein CASSLSSRDISYEQYF. Variable domain in full (rest from reference TRBV28 and TRBJ2-7): DVKVTQSSRYLVKRTGEKVFLECVQDMDHENMFWYRQDPGLGLRLIYFSYDVKMKEKGDIPEGYSVSREKKERFSLILESASTNQTSMYLCASSLSSRDISYEQYFGPGTRLTVT.

This clonotype was picked up a small number of times. The chain combines TRBV20-1 with TRBJ2-7; possibly TRBD2 for D (6 bases). Germline V gene data show CDR1 as DFQATT and CDR2 as SNEGSKA (reference sequence). Trimming took off 6 bases at V and 7 bases at J, with 19 bases between the two ends. The CDR3 is 13 residues long. Here the CDR3 reads CSAPRTTSWEQYF. CDR3 DNA sequence: TGCAGTGCCCCCAGGACTACTTCGTGGGAGCAGTACTTC.

This clonotype was seen repeatedly, ten times or more. The chain joins TRBV19 to TRBJ2-7, with 11 bases identical to TRBD2. This CDR3 has 14 amino acids. The germline V gene has CDR1 LNHDA and CDR2 SQIVND (reference sequence). The trim removed 5 bases at V and 4 bases at J, leaving 4 bases unmatched. CDR3 protein: CASSWSSGGYEQYF. The CDR3 nucleotides are TGTGCCAGTAGTTGGTCTAGCGGGGGGTACGAGCAGTACTTC.

This clonotype was recorded many times. This sequence joins TRBV4-1 and TRBJ2-7, with D perhaps matching TRBD1 (6 bases). Deletions cut 3 bases from V and 3 bases from J, with 12 bases between. Per the germline V gene, CDR1 is MGHRA and CDR2 is YSYEKL. The CDR3 contains 14 residues. The DNA of the CDR3 is TGCGCCAGCAGCCATTACCAGACAGGCTACGAGCAGTACTTC. Amino acids: CASSHYQTGYEQYF.

This clonotype appeared many times. This chain links TRBV6-1 with TRBJ2-4; D perhaps matches TRBD1 (5 bases). Germline V lookup: CDR1 MNHNS, CDR2 SASEGT. Deletions cut 6 bases from V and 2 bases from J, with 17 bases between. The CDR3 spans 16 residues. CDR3 protein: CASRSSDTFPKNIQYF. CDR3 in DNA: TGTGCCAGCAGATCATCGGACACTTTCCCCAAAAACATTCAGTACTTC.

This clonotype showed up many times. The chain combines TRBV7-3 with TRBJ2-3; TRBD1 matches 12 bases. V lost 6 bases to trimming and J lost 4 bases; unmatched junction nucleotides: 5. In germline, CDR1 is SGHTA, CDR2 FQGTGA. The CDR3 is 15 amino acids. The CDR3 DNA sequence: TGTGCCAGCAGGTCGGGACAGGGGGCCCCAGATACGCAGTATTTT. It encodes CASRSGQGAPDTQYF.

This clonotype appeared a few times. V is TRBV28 and J is TRBJ1-1, with 8 bases that match TRBD1. V dropped 4 bases and J dropped 1; count of bases not matched to a gene: 8. The CDR3 covers 16 residues. CDR1 and CDR2 (germline): MDHEN, SYDVKM. CDR3 in amino acids: CASSWAGTGSNTEAFF. CDR3 nucleotide sequence: TGTGCCAGCAGTTGGGCCGGGACAGGATCGAACACTGAAGCTTTCTTT.

This clonotype was recorded at least ten times. The chain links TRBV6-6 to TRBJ1-6; D is uncertain. This CDR3 spans 13 amino acids. V was clipped by 0 bases and J by 10 bases, with 7 bases between them. Germline V gene data show CDR1 as MNHNY and CDR2 as SVGAGI (reference sequence). The CDR3 coding sequence is TGTGCCAGCAGTTACTCGAACAACTCACCCCTCCACTTT. It encodes CASSYSNNSPLHF.

This clonotype was found many times. The genes are TRBV7-6 and TRBJ1-2; D is undetermined. The CDR3 length is 17 residues. Trimming left V 4 bases short and J 6 bases short, with 24 bases between. In germline, CDR1 is SGHVS, CDR2 FNYEAQ. The CDR3 spells CASSSLGVDPRNNGYTF. CDR3 bases: TGTGCCAGCAGCTCGCTCGGGGTCGACCCCCGGAACAATGGCTACACCTTC.